These T cell receptor beta chains were read from a single sample in a study of long-term antiretroviral therapy in people with HIV. Using immunoSEQ multiplex PCR, the repertoire was profiled, and TCRdb retains in-frame clones only, with some absent. Among tens of thousands of clones listed, around three quarters were seen once. The specimen comprised unsorted PBMCs, sampled 0.3 years after starting antiretroviral therapy. The receptors here all came from a man in his forties with HIV. CDR3s include the opening cysteine and the closing phenylalanine or tryptophan. The D gene is left open where the match is weak. The size entry is marked missing in some rows and otherwise reads once, few, many or a size class.

D	size	V	J	DNA	CDR3
-	-	TRBV6-5	TRBJ1-1	TGTGCCAGCAGTTACTGGCCTGAAGCTTTCTTT	CASSYWPEAFF
-	-	TRBV6-5	TRBJ2-2	TGTGCCAGCAGTTTCTGGACAACCACCGGGGAGCTGTTTTTT	CASSFWTTTGELFF
-	-	TRBV28	TRBJ2-7	TGTGCCAGCAGTTCCGGGACTTTACGTTACGAGCAGTACTTC	CASSSGTLRYEQYF
TRBD1	-	TRBV30	TRBJ1-2	TGTGCCTGCCCTTCACCAGGGGGTTCGGGCTACACCTTC	CACPSPGGSGYTF
-	few	TRBV4-3	TRBJ2-2	TGCGCCAGCACCCTCGGCTGGGGAAACACCGGGGAGCTGTTTTTT	CASTLGWGNTGELFF
TRBD1	-	TRBV7-2	TRBJ1-5	TGTGCCAGCAGCTCACAAGGGGGCCCTCAGCCCCAGCATTTT	CASSSQGGPQPQHF
-	-	TRBV18	TRBJ2-1	TGTGCCAGCTCACCACTGGGGCTTCCCCCTAATGAGCAGTTCTTC	CASSPLGLPPNEQFF
-	-	TRBV7-2	TRBJ2-3	TGTGCCAGCAGTCCATGGGATACGCAGTATTTT	CASSPWDTQYF
-	few	TRBV11-2	TRBJ2-7	TGTGCCAGCAGCAACCACCGACAGCCGCAAGAGCAGTACTTC	CASSNHRQPQEQYF
TRBD1	-	TRBV4-2	TRBJ2-5	TGTGCCAGCAGCCAAGAACAGGGGATTGAGACCCAGTACTTC	CASSQEQGIETQYF
-	-	TRBV27	TRBJ1-1	TGTGCCAGCAGTTTATCCCCCGGGCAGAACACTGAAGCTTTCTTT	CASSLSPGQNTEAFF
TRBD1	-	TRBV30	TRBJ2-6	TGTGCCTGGGGGACAGGGGGCGCAAGTGGGGCCAACGTCCTGACTTTC	CAWGTGGASGANVLTF
TRBD2	-	TRBV5-4	TRBJ2-4	TGTGCCAGCAGGGTGGTAGCGGGGGCTTTAGCCAAAAACATTCAGTACTTC	CASRVVAGALAKNIQYF
-	-	TRBV30	TRBJ2-3	TGTGCCTGGAAGGGAGAAACCTTTAGCACAGATACGCAGTATTTT	CAWKGETFSTDTQYF
TRBD2	-	TRBV7-8	TRBJ2-7	TGTGCCAGCAGCTTAGGGGCTAGCGGGGGGATCCCCTACGAGCAGTACTTC	CASSLGASGGIPYEQYF
-	-	TRBV18	TRBJ2-5	TGTGCCAGCTCACCTCCAGGGCGACAGACCCAGTACTTC	CASSPPGRQTQYF
-	-	TRBV6-6	TRBJ2-2	TGTGCCAGCAGTAGCGTGCGGCGGACCAACACCGGGGAGCTGTTTTTT	CASSSVRRTNTGELFF
-	-	TRBV19	TRBJ2-1	TGTGCCAGTAGTCTCCGGCGAGAGCGACCCAATGAGCAGTTCTTC	CASSLRRERPNEQFF
-	once	TRBV30	TRBJ2-6	TGTGCCTGGGGAGACAGGCAGTTTTCTGGGGCCAACGTCCTGACTTTC	CAWGDRQFSGANVLTF
-	-	TRBV10-3	TRBJ1-1	TGTGCCATCTCCCGGGGGGTAAGTGGGAACACTGAAGCTTTCTTT	CAISRGVSGNTEAFF
TRBD1	few	TRBV6-1	TRBJ1-6	TGTGCCAGCAGTGAAGAGGGGACAGGGGCCTATTCACCCCTCCACTTT	CASSEEGTGAYSPLHF
TRBD1	few	TRBV5-6	TRBJ2-7	TGTGCCAGCAGCTTCGGGACAGCCTACGAGCAGTACTTC	CASSFGTAYEQYF
-	-	TRBV11-3	TRBJ2-2	TGTGCCAGCAGCCGGGGGACGAACACCGGGGAGCTGTTTTTT	CASSRGTNTGELFF
-	-	TRBV5-1	TRBJ1-1	TGCGCCAGCAGCTTGGCCCGGATGAACACTGAAGCTTTCTTT	CASSLARMNTEAFF
-	-	TRBV7-9	TRBJ2-3	TGTGCCAGCAGCCCAGGGATACAAGGAACAGATACGCAGTATTTT	CASSPGIQGTDTQYF
TRBD1	once	TRBV27	TRBJ1-2	TGTGCCAGCAGTAAAAAACAGACAGGGCTGGGGGGCTACACCTTC	CASSKKQTGLGGYTF
TRBD1	-	TRBV7-2	TRBJ1-5	TGTGCCAGCAGCCGGACAGGGGCCTTAGGGAATCAGCCCCAGCATTTT	CASSRTGALGNQPQHF
-	-	TRBV7-3	TRBJ2-3	TGTGCCAGCAGCTTAGGATACGGGCAGTATTTT	CASSLGYGQYF
TRBD2	-	TRBV4-1	TRBJ2-7	TGCGCCAGCAGCCCTGGACTAGCGGGAGGCCCGATCTACGAGCAGTACTTC	CASSPGLAGGPIYEQYF
TRBD1	once	TRBV18	TRBJ1-2	TGTGCCAGCTCACCAAGGGGACAGCTTTTAAACTATGGCTACACCTTC	CASSPRGQLLNYGYTF
-	few	TRBV10-3	TRBJ2-4	TGTGCCATCAGTGAAGGGGCGGACATTCAGTACTTC	CAISEGADIQYF
-	-	TRBV10-3	TRBJ1-2	TGTGCCATCAGTGATGGGGGGAGTGGCTACACCTTC	CAISDGGSGYTF
-	-	TRBV27	TRBJ1-2	TGTGCCAGCAGTTTGCAGGCCCCCTGGCTCTATGGCTACACCTTC	CASSLQAPWLYGYTF
-	-	TRBV27	TRBJ2-1	TGTGCCAGCAGTTTATCAATGGCTAGCTCAGTCAATGAGCAGTTCTTC	CASSLSMASSVNEQFF
TRBD2	few	TRBV4-3	TRBJ2-7	TGCGCCAGCAGCCAAGATCCCATAGCGGGAGTCACCTACGAGCAGTACTTC	CASSQDPIAGVTYEQYF
TRBD2	-	TRBV28	TRBJ2-7	TGTGCCAGCACTTGGACTAGCGGGGCGGGCACCTACGAGCAGTACTTC	CASTWTSGAGTYEQYF
-	-	TRBV7-3	TRBJ2-2	TGTGCCAGCACCCTTACAGGCACCGGGGAGCTGTTTTTT	CASTLTGTGELFF
-	few	TRBV4-3	TRBJ2-7	TGCGCCAGCAGCCCTGAGAGGGGCTATAGGGAGCAGTACTTC	CASSPERGYREQYF
TRBD2	-	TRBV29-1	TRBJ2-5	TGCAGCGTTGACAGCGGGGGTGAGACCCAGTACTTC	CSVDSGGETQYF
-	-	TRBV6-1	TRBJ1-5	TGTGCCAGCAGTGCCCTCCGGGGGAGCAATCAGCCCCAGCATTTT	CASSALRGSNQPQHF
-	few	TRBV4-3	TRBJ2-3	TGCGCCAGCAGCCGTTCGTCTGCAGGGGGCACAGATACGCAGTATTTT	CASSRSSAGGTDTQYF
TRBD2	-	TRBV7-9	TRBJ2-3	TGTGCCAGCAGACCTCGGGGGGGGGCCGCCACAGATACGCAGTATTTT	CASRPRGGAATDTQYF